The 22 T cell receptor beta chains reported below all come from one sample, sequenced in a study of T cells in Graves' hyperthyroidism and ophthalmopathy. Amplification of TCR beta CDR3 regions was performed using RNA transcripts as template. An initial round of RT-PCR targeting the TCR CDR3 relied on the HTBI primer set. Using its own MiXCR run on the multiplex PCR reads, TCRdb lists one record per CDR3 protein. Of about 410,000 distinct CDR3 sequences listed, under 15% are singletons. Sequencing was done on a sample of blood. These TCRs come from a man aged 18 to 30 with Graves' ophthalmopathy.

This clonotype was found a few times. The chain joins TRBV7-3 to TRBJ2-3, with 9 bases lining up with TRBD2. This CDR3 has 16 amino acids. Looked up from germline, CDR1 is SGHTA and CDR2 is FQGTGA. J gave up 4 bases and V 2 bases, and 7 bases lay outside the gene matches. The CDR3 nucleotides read TGTGCCAGCAGCTTATTCCTAGCGGGATGGCCAGATACGCAGTATTTT. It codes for CASSLFLAGWPDTQYF.

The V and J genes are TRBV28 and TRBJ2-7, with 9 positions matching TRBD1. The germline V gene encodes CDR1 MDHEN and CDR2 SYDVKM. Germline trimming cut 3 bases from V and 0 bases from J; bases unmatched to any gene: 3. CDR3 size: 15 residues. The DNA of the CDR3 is TGTGCCAGCAGTTTGGGGACAGGGCCCTCCTACGAGCAGTACTTC. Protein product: CASSLGTGPSYEQYF.

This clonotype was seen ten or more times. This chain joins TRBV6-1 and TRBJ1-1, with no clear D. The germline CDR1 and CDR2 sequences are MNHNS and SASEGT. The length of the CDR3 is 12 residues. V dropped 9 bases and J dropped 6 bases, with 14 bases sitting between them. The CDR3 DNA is TGTGCCAGACCAGTATTCCACGCTGAAGCTTTCTTT. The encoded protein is CARPVFHAEAFF.

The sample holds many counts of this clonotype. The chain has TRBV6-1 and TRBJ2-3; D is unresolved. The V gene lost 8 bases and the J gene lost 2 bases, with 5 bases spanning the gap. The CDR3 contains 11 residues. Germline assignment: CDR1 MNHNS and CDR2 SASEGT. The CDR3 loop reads CASLSTDTQYF. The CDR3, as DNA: TGTGCCAGCCTTTCCACAGATACGCAGTATTTT.

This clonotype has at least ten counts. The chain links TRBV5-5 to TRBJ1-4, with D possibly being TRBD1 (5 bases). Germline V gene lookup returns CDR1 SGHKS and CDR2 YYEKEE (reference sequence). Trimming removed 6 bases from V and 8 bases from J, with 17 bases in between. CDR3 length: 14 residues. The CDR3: CASTLLQDKEKLFF. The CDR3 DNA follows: TGTGCCAGCACCCTCTTACAGGATAAGGAAAAACTGTTTTTT.

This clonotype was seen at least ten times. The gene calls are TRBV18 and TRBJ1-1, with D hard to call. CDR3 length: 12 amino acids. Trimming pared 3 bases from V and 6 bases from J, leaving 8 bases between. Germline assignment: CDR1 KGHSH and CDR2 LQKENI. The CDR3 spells CASSPGRSEAFF. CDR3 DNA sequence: TGTGCCAGCTCACCTGGGAGGTCTGAAGCTTTCTTT.

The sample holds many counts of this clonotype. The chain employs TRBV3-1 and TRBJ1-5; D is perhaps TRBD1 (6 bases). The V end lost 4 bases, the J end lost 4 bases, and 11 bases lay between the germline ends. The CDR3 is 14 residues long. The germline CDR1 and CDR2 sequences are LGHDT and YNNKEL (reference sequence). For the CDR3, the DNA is TGTGCCAGCAGCCCGGGGGCGGTAAATCAGCCCCAGCATTTT. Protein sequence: CASSPGAVNQPQHF.

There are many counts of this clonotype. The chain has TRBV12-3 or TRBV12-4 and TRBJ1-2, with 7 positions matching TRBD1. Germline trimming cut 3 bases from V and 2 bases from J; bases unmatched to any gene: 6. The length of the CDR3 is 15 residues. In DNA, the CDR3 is TGTGCCAGCAGTTTTATTCCAGGGGGGAACTATGGCTACACCTTC. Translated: CASSFIPGGNYGYTF.

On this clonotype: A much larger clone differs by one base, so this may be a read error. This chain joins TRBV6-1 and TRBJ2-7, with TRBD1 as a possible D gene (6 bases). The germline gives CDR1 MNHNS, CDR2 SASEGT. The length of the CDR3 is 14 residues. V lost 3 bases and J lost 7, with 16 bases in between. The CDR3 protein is CASSDSGTLTEQYF. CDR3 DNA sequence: TGTGCCAGCAGTGATTCCGGGACACTCACTGAGCAGTACTTC.

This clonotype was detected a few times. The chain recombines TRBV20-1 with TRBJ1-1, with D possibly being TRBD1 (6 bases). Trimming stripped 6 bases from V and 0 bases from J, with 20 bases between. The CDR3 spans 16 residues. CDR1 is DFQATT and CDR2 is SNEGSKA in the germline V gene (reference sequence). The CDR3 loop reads CSAPSTGQSLNTEAFF. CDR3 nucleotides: TGCAGTGCCCCCTCGACGGGACAAAGTTTGAACACTGAAGCTTTCTTT.

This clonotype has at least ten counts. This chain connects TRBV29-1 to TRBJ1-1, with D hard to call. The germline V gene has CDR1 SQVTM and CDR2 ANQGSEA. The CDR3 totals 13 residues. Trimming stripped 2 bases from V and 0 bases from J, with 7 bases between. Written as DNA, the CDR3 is TGCAGCGTTGAACTGGTTATGAACACTGAAGCTTTCTTT. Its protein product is CSVELVMNTEAFF.

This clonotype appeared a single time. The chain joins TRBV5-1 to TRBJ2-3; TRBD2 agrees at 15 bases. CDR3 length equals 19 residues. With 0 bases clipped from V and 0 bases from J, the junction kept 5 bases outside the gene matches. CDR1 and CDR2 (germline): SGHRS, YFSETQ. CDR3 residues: CASSLGTSGGDSSTDTQYF. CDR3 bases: TGCGCCAGCAGCTTGGGGACTAGCGGGGGGGATTCTAGCACAGATACGCAGTATTTT. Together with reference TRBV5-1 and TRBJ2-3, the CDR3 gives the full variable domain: KAGVTQTPRYLIKTRGQQVTLSCSPISGHRSVSWYQQTPGQGLQFLFEYFSETQRNKGNFPGRFSGRQFSNSRSEMNVSTLELGDSALYLCASSLGTSGGDSSTDTQYFGPGTRLTVL.

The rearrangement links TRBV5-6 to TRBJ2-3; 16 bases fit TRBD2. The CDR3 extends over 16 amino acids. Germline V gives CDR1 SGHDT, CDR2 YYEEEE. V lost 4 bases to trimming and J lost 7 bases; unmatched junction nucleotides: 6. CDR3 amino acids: CASSPGLAGGVYTQYF. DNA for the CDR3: TGTGCCAGCAGCCCGGGACTAGCGGGGGGGGTGTATACGCAGTATTTT. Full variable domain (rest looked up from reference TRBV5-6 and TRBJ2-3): DAGVTQSPTHLIKTRGQQVTLRCSPKSGHDTVSWYQQALGQGPQFIFQYYEEEERQRGNFPDRFSGHQFPNYSSELNVNALLLGDSALYLCASSPGLAGGVYTQYFGPGTRLTVL.

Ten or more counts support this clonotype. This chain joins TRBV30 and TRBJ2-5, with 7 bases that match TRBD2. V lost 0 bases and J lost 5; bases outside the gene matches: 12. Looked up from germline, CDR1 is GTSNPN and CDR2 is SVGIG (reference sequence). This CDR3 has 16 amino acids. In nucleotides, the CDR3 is TGTGCCTGGAGTGTACGTTGGGGCGGGAGTAGGGAGACCCAGTACTTC. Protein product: CAWSVRWGGSRETQYF.

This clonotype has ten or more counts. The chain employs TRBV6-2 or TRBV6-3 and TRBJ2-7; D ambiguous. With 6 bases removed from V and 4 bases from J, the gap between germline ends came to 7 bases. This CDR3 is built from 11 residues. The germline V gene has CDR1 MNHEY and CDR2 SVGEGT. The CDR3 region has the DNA TGTGCCAGCAGGGCGCTTTACGAGCAGTACTTC. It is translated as CASRALYEQYF.

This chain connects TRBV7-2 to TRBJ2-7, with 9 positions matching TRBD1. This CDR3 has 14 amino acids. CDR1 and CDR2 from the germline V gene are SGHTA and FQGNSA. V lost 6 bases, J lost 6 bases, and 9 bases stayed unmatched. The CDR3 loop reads CASRPGTGTPEQYF. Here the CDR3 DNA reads TGTGCCAGCAGGCCCGGGACAGGGACACCCGAGCAGTACTTC.

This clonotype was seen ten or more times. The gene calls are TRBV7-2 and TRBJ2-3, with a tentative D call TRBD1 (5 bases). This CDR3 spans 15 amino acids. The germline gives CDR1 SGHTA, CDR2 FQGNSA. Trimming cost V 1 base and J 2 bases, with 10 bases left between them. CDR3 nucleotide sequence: TGTGCCAGCAGCTTAGGGCAGGGATTCACAGATACGCAGTATTTT. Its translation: CASSLGQGFTDTQYF.

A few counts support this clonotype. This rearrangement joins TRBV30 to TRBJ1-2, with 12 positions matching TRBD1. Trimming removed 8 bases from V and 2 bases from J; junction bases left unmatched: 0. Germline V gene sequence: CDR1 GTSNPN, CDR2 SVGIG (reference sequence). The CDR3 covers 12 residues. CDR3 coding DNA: TGTGCCGGGACAGGGGGCAACTATGGCTACACCTTC. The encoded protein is CAGTGGNYGYTF.

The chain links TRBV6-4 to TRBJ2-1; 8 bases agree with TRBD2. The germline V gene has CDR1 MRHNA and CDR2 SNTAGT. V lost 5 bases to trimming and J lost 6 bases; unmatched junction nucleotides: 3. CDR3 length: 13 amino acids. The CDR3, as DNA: TGTGCCAGCAGTTACGGGACTAGCAATGAGCAGTTCTTC. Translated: CASSYGTSNEQFF.

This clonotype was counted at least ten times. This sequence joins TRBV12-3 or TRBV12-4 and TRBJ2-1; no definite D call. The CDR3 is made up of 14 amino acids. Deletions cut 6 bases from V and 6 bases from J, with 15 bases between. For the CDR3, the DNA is TGTGCCAGCAGCCCTAACCCTACAGCCAATGAGCAGTTCTTC. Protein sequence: CASSPNPTANEQFF.

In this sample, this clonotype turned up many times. CDR3 DNA sequence: TGCAGTGCTGTTTACGCGGGGATAGATACGCAGTATTTT. It specifies CSAVYAGIDTQYF. The rearrangement uses TRBV20-1 and TRBJ2-3; perhaps TRBD2 as D (6 bases). CDR1 is DFQATT and CDR2 is SNEGSKA in the germline V gene (reference sequence). V was pared by 5 bases and J by 5 bases, with 14 bases between. The CDR3 consists of 13 residues.

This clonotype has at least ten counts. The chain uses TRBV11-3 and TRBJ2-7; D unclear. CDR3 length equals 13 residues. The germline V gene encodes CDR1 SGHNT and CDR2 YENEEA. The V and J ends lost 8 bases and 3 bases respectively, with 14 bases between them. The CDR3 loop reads CASAPTTSYEQYF. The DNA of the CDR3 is TGTGCCAGCGCGCCTACCACCAGCTACGAGCAGTACTTC.